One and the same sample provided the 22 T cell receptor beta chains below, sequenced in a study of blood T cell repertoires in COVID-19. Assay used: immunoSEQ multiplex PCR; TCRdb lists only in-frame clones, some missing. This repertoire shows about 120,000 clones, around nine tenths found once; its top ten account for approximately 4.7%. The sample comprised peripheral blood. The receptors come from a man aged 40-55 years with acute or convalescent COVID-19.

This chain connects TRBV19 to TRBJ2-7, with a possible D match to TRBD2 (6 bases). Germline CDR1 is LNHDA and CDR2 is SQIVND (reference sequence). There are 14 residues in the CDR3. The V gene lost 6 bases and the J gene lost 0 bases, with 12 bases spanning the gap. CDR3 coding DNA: TGTGCCAGTAGCTTGGGAGGCTTCTCCTACGAGCAGTACTTC. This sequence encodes CASSLGGFSYEQYF. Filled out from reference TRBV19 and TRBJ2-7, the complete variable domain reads DGGITQSPKYLFRKEGQNVTLSCEQNLNHDAMYWYRQDPGQGLRLIYYSQIVNDFQKGDIAEGYSVSREKKESFPLTVTSAQKNPTAFYLCASSLGGFSYEQYFGPGTRLTVT.

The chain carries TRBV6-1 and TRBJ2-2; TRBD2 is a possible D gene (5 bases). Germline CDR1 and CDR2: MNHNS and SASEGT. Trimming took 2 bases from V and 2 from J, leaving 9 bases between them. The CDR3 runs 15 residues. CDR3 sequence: CASSESGINTGELFF. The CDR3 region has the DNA TGTGCCAGCAGTGAATCGGGGATTAACACCGGGGAGCTGTTTTTT.

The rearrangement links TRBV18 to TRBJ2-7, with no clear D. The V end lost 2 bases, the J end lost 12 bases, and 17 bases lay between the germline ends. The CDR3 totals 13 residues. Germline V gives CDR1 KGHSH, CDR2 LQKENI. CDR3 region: CASSPEHEVPGYF. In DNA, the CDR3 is TGTGCCAGCTCACCAGAACACGAGGTGCCCGGGTACTTC.

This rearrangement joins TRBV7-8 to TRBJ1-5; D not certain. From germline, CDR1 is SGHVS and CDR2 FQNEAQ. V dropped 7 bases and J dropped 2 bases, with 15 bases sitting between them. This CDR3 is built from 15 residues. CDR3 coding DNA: TGTGCCAGCAACCCCGAGGCTAACGGCAATCAGCCCCAGCATTTT. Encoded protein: CASNPEANGNQPQHF.

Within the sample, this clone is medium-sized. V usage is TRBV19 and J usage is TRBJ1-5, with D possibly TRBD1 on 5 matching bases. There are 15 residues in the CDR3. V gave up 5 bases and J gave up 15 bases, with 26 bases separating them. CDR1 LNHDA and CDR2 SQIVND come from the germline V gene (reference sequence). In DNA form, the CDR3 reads TGTGCCAGTAGTGCCTACTCGGACACGAAAGCCCAGCTGCATTTT. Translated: CASSAYSDTKAQLHF.

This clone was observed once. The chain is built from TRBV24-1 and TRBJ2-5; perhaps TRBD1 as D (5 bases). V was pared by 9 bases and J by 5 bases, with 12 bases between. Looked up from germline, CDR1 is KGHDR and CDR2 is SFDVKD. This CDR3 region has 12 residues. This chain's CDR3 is CATGRVGETQYF. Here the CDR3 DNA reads TGTGCCACCGGCAGGGTAGGGGAGACCCAGTACTTC.

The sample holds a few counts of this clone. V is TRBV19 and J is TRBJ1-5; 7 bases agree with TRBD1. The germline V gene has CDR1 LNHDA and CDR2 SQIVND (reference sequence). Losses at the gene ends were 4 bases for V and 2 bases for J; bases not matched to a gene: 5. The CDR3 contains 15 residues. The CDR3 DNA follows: TGTGCCAGTAGTACAGGACAGGCGGGCAATCAGCCCCAGCATTTT. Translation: CASSTGQAGNQPQHF.

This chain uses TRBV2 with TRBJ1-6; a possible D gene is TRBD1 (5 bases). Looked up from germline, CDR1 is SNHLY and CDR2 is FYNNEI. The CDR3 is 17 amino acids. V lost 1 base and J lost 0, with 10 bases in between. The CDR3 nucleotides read TGTGCCAGCAGTGAAGGGCAGGGCTTCTCCTATAATTCACCCCTCCACTTT. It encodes CASSEGQGFSYNSPLHF.

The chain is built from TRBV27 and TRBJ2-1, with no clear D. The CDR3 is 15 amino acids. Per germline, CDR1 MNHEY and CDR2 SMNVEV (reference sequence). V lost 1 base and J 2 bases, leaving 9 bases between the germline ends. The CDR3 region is CASSLFSLPYNEQFF. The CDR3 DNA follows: TGTGCCAGCAGTTTATTTAGTCTTCCCTACAATGAGCAGTTCTTC.

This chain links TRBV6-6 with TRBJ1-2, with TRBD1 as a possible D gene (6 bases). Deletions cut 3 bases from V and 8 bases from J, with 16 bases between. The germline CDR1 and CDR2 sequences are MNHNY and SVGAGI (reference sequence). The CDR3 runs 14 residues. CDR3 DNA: TGTGCCAGCAGTTATCGGGGGGGCGCGGAGGGCTACACCTTC. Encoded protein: CASSYRGGAEGYTF.

The CDR3 DNA reads TGCGCCAGCAGCACCTCAGGGGAGGCCAAAAACATTCAGTACTTC. It yields the protein CASSTSGEAKNIQYF. The J gene is TRBJ2-4, the V gene TRBV5-1, with D tentatively TRBD1 (6 bases). CDR1 is SGHRS, CDR2 YFSETQ, per germline. The CDR3 covers 15 residues. V was cut by 4 bases and J by 1 base, with 12 bases left in between.

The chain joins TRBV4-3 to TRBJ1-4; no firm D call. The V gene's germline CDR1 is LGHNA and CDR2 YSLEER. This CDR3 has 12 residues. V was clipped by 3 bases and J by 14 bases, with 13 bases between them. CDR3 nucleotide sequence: TGCGCCAGCAGCCAGACCGGCCTACAGCTGTTTTTT. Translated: CASSQTGLQLFF.

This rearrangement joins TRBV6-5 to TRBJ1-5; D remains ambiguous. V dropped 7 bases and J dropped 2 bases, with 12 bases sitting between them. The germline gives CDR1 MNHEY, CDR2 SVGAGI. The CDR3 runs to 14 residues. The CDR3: CASNPGEGNQPQHF. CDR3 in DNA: TGTGCCAGCAACCCGGGAGAAGGCAATCAGCCCCAGCATTTT.

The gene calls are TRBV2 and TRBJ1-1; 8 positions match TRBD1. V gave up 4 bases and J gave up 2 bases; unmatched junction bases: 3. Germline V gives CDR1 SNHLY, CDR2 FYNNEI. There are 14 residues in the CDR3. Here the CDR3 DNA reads TGTGCCAGCAGTGGGGACAGGTACAACACTGAAGCTTTCTTT. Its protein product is CASSGDRYNTEAFF.

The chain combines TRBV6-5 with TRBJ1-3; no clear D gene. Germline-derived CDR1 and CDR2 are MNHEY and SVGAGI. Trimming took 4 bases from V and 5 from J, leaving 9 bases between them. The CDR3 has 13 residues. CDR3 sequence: CASSLQLRNTIYF. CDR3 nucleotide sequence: TGTGCCAGCAGTTTACAGCTTAGAAACACCATATATTTT.

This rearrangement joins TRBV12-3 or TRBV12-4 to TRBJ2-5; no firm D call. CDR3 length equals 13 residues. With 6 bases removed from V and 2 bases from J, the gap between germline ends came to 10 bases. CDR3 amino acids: CASRPTSQETQYF. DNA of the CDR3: TGTGCCAGCAGGCCGACAAGTCAAGAGACCCAGTACTTC.

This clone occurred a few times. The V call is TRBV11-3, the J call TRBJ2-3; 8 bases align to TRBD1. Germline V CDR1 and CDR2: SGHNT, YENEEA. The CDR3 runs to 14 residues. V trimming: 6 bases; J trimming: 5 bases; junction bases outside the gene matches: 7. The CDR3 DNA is TGTGCCAGCAGTCCAGGGGGCTTAGAAGATACGCAGTATTTT. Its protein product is CASSPGGLEDTQYF.

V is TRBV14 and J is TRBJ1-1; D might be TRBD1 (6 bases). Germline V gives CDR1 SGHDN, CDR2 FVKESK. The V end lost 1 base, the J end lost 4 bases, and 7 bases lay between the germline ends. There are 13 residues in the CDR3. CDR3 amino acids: CASSQGRGTEAFF. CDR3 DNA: TGTGCCAGCAGCCAAGGCAGGGGCACTGAAGCTTTCTTT.

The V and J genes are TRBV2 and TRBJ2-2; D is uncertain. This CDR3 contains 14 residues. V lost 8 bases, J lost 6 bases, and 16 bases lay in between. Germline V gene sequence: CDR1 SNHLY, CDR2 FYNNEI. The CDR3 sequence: CASAPTPVPGELFF. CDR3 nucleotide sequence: TGTGCCAGCGCTCCAACCCCGGTCCCCGGGGAGCTGTTTTTT.

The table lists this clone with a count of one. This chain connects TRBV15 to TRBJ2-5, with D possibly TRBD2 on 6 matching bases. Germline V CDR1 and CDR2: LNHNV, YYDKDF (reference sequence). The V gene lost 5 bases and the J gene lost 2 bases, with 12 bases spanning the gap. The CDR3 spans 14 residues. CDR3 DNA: TGTGCCACCAGCGGCGGGATGAGACAAGAGACCCAGTACTTC. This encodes CATSGGMRQETQYF. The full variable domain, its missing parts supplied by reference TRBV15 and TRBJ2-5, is DAMVIQNPRYQVTQFGKPVTLSCSQTLNHNVMYWYQQKSSQAPKLLFHYYDKDFNNEADTPDNFQSRRPNTSFCFLDIRSPGLGDTAMYLCATSGGMRQETQYFGPGTRLLVL.

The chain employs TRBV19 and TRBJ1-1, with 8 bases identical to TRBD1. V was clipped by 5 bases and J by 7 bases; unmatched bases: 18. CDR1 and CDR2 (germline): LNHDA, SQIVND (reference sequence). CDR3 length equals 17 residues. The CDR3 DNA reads TGTGCCAGTAGTGCTCTTTCCGGGACAGGCGTGACCTTTGAAGCTTTCTTT. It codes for CASSALSGTGVTFEAFF.

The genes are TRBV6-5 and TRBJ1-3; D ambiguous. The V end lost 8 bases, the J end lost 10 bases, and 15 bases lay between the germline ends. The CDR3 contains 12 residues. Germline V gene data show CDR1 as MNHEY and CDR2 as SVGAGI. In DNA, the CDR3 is TGTGCCAGCGCCGACGGGAGTGGTACCATATATTTT. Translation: CASADGSGTIYF.